The entry below describes one T cell receptor beta chain. The antigen is not known. This specimen includes other DNA sequences encoding the same CDR3. This sample stems from a study of shared clonotypes between healthy human individuals. About the study: Researchers drew samples from two women and a few men aged 18 to 49. Study-level results: Shared clonotypes: 4.5% to 6% naive CD4, around 3.5% naive CD8, 2% to 2.5% memory CD4, 0.4% to 0.45% memory CD8. Clonotypes which were not shared had lower generation probabilities than clonotypes that all four donors shared.

CDR3 length: 14 residues. In germline, CDR1 is SGHRS, CDR2 YFSETQ. The V end lost 1 base, the J end lost 2 bases, and 10 bases lay between the germline ends. Naive CD8 cells comprised CD45RO-negative, CCR7-positively selected cells, excluding terminally differentiated effector memory CD45RA+ cells. None of the donors, who were healthy HIV-negative adults, had recently had acute infections or vaccinations. The data were produced by immunoSEQ multiplex PCR, yet TCRdb's version contains in-frame clones alone and is incomplete. The sample includes about 2 million clones, about 95% of them seen just once.

The TCR comes from a man in his late teens or twenties in good health. Sequenced input: naive CD8+ T cells sorted from blood. The chain employs TRBV5-1 and TRBJ2-7, with D perhaps TRBD1 or TRBD2 (5 bases each). CDR3 sequence (DNA): TGCGCCAGCAGCTTGTACGGGGCACCCTACGAGCAGTACTTC. It encodes CASSLYGAPYEQYF.